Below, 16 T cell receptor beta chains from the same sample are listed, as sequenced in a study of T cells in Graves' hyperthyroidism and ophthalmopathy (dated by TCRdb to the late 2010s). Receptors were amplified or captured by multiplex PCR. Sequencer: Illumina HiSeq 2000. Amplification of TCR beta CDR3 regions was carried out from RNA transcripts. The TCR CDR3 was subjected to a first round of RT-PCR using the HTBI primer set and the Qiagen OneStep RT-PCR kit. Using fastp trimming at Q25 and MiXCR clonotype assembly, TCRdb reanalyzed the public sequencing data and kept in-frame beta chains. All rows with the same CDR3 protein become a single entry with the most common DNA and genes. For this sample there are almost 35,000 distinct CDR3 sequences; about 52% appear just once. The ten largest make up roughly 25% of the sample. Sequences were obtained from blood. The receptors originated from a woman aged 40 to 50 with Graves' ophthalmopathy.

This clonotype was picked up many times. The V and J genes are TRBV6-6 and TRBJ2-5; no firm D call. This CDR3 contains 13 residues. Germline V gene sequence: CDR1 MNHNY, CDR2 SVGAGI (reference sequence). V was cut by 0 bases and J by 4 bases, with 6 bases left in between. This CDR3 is CASSYSKGETQYF. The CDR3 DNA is TGTGCCAGCAGTTACTCGAAAGGAGAGACCCAGTACTTC.

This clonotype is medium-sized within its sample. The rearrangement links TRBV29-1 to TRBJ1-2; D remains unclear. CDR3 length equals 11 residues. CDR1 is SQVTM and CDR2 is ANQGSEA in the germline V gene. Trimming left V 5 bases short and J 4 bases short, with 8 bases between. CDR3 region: CSVHSGYGYTF. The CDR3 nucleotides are TGCAGCGTTCACAGTGGCTATGGCTACACCTTC. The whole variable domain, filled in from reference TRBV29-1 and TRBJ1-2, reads SAVISQKPSRDICQRGTSLTIQCQVDSQVTMMFWYRQQPGQSLTLIATANQGSEATYESGFVIDKFPISRPNLTFSTLTVSNMSPEDSSIYLCSVHSGYGYTFGSGTRLTVV.

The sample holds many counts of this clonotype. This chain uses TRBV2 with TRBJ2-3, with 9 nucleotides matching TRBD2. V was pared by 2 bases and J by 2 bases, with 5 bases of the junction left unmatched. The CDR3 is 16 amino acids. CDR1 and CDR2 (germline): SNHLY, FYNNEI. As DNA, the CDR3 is TGTGCCAGCAGTGAATTCGTAGCGGGAGTCACAGATACGCAGTATTTT. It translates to CASSEFVAGVTDTQYF.

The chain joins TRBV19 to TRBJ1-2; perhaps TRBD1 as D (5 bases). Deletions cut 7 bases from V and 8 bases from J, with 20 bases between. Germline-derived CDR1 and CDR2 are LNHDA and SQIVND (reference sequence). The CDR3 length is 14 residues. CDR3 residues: CASTTQQGAEGYTF. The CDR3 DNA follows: TGTGCCAGTACCACGCAGCAAGGGGCGGAAGGCTACACCTTC.

The CDR3 is CAISESYRATNEKLFF. CDR3 nucleotide sequence: TGTGCCATCAGTGAGTCGTATAGGGCAACTAATGAAAAACTGTTTTTT. The chain joins TRBV10-3 to TRBJ1-4, with D hard to call. Germline CDR1 reads ENHRY; CDR2 reads SYGVKD. The CDR3 extends over 16 amino acids. V lost 0 bases to trimming and J lost 0 bases, with 8 bases between them.

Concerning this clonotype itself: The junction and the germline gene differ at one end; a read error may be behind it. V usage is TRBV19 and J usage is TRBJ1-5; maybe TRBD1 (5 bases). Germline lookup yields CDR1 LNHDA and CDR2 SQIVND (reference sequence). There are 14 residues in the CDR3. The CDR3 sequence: CASGTSGNNEPQHF. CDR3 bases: TGTGCCAGTGGGACTAGCGGCAACAATGAGCCCCAGCATTTT.

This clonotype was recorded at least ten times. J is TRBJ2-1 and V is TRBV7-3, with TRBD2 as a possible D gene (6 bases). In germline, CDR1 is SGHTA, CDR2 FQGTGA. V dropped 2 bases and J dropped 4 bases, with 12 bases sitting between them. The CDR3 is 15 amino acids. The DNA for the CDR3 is TGTGCCAGCAGCTTAGGACTAACTAGGTACAATGAGCAGTTCTTC. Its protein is CASSLGLTRYNEQFF.

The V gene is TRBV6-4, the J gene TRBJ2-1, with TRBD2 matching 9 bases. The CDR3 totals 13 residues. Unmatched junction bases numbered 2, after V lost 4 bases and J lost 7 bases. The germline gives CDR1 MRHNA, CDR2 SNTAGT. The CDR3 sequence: CASSVSGGNEQFF. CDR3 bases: TGTGCCAGCAGTGTTAGCGGGGGTAATGAGCAGTTCTTC.

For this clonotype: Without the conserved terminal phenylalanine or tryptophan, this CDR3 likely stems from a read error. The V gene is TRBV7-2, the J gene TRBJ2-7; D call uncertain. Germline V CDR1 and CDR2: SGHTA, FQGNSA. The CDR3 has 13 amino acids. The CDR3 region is CASSLTGSHEQYS. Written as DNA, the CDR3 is TGCGCCAGCAGCTTAACGGGCAGCCACGAGCAGTACTCC.

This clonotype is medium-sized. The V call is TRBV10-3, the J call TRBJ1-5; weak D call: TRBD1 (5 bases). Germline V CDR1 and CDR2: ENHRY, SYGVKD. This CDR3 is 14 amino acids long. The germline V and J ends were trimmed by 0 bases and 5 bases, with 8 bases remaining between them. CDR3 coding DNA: TGTGCCATCAGTGAGTCACAGGTAGATCAGCCCCAGCATTTT. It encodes CAISESQVDQPQHF.

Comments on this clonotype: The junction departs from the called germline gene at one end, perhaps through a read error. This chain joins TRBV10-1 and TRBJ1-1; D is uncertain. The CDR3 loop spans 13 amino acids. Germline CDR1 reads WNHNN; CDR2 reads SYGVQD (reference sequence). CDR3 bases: TGCGCCAGCCGTGCGAGGGAAAACACTGAAGCCTTCTTT. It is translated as CASRARENTEAFF.

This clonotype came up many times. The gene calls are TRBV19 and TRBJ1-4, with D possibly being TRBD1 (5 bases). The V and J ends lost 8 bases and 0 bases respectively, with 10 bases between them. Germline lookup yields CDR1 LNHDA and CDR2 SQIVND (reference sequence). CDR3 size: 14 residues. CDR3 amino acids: CASQGLATNEKLFF. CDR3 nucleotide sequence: TGTGCCAGTCAGGGCCTGGCAACTAATGAAAAACTGTTTTTT.

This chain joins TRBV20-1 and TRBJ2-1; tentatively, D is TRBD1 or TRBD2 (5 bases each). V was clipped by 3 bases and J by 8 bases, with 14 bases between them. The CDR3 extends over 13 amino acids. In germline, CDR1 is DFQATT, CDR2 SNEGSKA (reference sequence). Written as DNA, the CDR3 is TGCAGTGCTAGTTTGATGGGGGTTTATGAGCAGTTCTTC. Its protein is CSASLMGVYEQFF.

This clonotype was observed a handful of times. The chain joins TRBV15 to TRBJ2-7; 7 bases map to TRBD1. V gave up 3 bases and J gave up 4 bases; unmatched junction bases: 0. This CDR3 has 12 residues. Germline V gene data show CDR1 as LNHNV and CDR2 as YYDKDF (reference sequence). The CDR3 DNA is TGTGCCACCAGCAGGACAGGGTACGAGCAGTACTTC. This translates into CATSRTGYEQYF.

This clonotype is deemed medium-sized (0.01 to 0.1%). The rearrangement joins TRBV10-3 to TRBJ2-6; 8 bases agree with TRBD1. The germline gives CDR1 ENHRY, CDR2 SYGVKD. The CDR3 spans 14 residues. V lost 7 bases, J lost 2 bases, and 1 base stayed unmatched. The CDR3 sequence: CAIKGQAGANVLTF. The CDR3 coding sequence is TGTGCCATCAAGGGACAGGCTGGGGCCAACGTCCTGACTTTC.

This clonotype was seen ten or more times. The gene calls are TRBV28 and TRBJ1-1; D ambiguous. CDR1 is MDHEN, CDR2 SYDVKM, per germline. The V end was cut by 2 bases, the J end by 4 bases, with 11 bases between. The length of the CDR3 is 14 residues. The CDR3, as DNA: TGTGCCAGCAGTTTAGTTACCGGGAGCACTGAAGCTTTCTTT. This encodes CASSLVTGSTEAFF. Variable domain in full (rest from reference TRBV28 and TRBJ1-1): DVKVTQSSRYLVKRTGEKVFLECVQDMDHENMFWYRQDPGLGLRLIYFSYDVKMKEKGDIPEGYSVSREKKERFSLILESASTNQTSMYLCASSLVTGSTEAFFGQGTRLTVV.